This T cell receptor beta chain was sequenced in a study of identical twins. TCRdb called the 5' RACE reads again in MiXCR, with one record for every CDR3 protein. The sample includes around 480,000 distinct CDR3 sequences, roughly an eighth of them seen just once. This clonotype was found many times. The same data also contributed to another study, on yellow fever vaccine responses in identical twins.

The material sequenced was CD4+ T cells sorted from blood. The receptor was derived from a young woman in good health.

CDR3 region: CASSQLALGLQETQYF. CDR3 nucleotides: TGCGCCAGCAGCCAACTCGCTCTAGGATTACAAGAGACCCAGTACTTC. This chain connects TRBV4-1 to TRBJ2-5, with D uncertain. Trimming stripped 2 bases from V and 2 bases from J, with 15 bases between. Germline loops: CDR1 MGHRA, CDR2 YSYEKL. The CDR3 sequence is 16 residues long.